One and the same sample provided the 3 T cell receptor beta chains below, sequenced in a study of siplizumab effects on memory and regulatory T cells. Profiling relied on immunoSEQ multiplex PCR, and the TCRdb table lists in-frame clones only, not all of them. The sample shows some 100,000 clones, 80% to 95% of them seen only once. What was sequenced was CD8+ T cells sorted from blood. These receptors were collected from a human donor in good health.

V is TRBV19 and J is TRBJ2-3, with D hard to call. The CDR3 runs 15 residues. Germline CDR1 LNHDA, CDR2 SQIVND (reference sequence). V was pared by 1 base and J by 0 bases, with 8 bases between. CDR3 in amino acids: CASSIAAASTDTQYF. DNA of the CDR3: TGTGCCAGTAGTATAGCAGCTGCTAGCACAGATACGCAGTATTTT.

V is TRBV19 and J is TRBJ2-3, with D perhaps matching TRBD1 or TRBD2 (5 bases each). This CDR3 region has 14 residues. Trimming removed 3 bases at V and 2 bases at J, with 9 bases between. Germline CDR1 LNHDA, CDR2 SQIVND (reference sequence). The CDR3 region is CASSIWGSTDTQYF. Written as DNA, the CDR3 is TGTGCCAGTAGTATCTGGGGGTCCACAGATACGCAGTATTTT.

This clone was recorded only once. The J gene is TRBJ2-7, the V gene TRBV9, with 8 bases lining up with TRBD1. This CDR3 is 15 amino acids long. Germline values: CDR1 SGDLS, CDR2 YYNGEE. J gave up 3 bases and V 0 bases, and 5 bases lay outside the gene matches. CDR3 region: CASSVAPGGGYEQYF. DNA of the CDR3: TGTGCCAGCAGCGTAGCTCCAGGGGGCGGCTACGAGCAGTACTTC.